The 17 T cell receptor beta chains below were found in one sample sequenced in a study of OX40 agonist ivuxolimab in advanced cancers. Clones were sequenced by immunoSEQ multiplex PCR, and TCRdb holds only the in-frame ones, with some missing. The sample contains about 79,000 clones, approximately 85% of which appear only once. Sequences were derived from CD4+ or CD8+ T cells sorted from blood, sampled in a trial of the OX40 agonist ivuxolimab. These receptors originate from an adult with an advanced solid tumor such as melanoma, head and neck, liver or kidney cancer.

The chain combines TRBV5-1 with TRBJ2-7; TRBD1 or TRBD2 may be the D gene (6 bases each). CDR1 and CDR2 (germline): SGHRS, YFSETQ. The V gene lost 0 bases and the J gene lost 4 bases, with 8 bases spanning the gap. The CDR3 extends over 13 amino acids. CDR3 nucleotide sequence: TGCGCCAGCAGCTTGGTAGGGGGGTACGAGCAGTACTTC. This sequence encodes CASSLVGGYEQYF.

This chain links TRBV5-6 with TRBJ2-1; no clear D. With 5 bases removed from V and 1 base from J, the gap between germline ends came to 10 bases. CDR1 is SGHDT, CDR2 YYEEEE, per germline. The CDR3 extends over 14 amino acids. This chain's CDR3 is CASSPWISYNEQFF. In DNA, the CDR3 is TGTGCCAGCAGTCCTTGGATTTCCTACAATGAGCAGTTCTTC.

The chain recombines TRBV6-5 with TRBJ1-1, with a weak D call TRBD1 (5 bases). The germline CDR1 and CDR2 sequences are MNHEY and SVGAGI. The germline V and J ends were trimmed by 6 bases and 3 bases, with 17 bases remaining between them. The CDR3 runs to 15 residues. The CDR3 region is CASRDHGTGYTEAFF. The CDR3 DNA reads TGTGCCAGCAGGGACCATGGGACGGGGTACACTGAAGCTTTCTTT.

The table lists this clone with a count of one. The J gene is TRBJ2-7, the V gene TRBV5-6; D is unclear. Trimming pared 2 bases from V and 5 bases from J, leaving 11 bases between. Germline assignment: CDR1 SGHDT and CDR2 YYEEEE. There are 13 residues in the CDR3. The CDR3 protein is CASSFGVRNEQYF. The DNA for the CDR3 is TGTGCCAGCAGCTTTGGGGTGAGGAACGAGCAGTACTTC.

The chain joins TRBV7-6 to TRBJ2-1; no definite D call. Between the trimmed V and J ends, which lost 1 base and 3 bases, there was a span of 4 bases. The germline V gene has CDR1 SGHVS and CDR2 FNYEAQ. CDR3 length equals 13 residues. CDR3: CASSLEVYNEQFF. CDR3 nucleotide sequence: TGTGCCAGCAGCTTAGAGGTCTACAATGAGCAGTTCTTC.

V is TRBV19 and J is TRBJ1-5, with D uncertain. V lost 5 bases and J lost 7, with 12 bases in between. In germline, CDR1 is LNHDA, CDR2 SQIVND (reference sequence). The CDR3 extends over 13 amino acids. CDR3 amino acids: CASSLGVRQPQHF. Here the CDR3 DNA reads TGTGCCAGTAGTCTCGGGGTTCGGCAGCCCCAGCATTTT.

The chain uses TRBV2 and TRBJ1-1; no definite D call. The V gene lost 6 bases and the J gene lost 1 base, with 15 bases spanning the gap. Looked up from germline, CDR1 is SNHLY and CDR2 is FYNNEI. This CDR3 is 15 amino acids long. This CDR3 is CASRAKLTKNTEAFF. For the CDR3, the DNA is TGTGCCAGCAGGGCCAAGCTCACAAAGAACACTGAAGCTTTCTTT. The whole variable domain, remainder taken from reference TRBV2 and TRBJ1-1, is EPEVTQTPSHQVTQMGQEVILRCVPISNHLYFYWYRQILGQKVEFLVSFYNNEISEKSEIFDDQFSVERPDGSNFTLKIRSTKLEDSAMYFCASRAKLTKNTEAFFGQGTRLTVV.

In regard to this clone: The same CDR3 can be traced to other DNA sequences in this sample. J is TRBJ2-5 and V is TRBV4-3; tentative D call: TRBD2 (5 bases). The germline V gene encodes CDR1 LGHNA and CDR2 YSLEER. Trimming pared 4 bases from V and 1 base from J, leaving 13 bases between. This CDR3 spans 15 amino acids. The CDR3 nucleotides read TGCGCCAGCAGCCCTTTACTAGTCCCCCAAGAGACCCAGTACTTC. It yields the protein CASSPLLVPQETQYF.

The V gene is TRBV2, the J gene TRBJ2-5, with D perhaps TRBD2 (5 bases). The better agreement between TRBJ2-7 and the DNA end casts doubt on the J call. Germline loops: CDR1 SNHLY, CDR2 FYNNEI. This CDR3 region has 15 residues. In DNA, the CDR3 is TGTGCCAGCAGTGCTGAAGGACTCCCCACCTACGAGCAGTACTTC. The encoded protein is CASSAEGLPTYEQYF.

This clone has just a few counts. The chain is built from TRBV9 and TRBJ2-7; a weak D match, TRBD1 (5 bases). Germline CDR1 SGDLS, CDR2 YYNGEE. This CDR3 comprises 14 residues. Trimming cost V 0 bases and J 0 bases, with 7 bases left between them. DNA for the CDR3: TGTGCCAGCAGCGTAGACACAGGCTCCTACGAGCAGTACTTC. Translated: CASSVDTGSYEQYF.

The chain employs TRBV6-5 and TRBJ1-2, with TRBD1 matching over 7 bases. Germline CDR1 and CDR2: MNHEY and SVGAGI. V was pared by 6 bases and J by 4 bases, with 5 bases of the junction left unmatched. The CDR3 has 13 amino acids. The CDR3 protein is CASRDGTVYGYTF. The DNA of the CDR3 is TGTGCCAGCAGAGACGGGACAGTCTATGGCTACACCTTC.

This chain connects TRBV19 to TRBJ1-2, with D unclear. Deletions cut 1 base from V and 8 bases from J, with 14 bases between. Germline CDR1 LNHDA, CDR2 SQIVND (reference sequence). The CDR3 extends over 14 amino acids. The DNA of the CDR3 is TGTGCCAGTAGTATAGGGCCAGCCTCTAGGGGCTACACCTTC. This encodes CASSIGPASRGYTF.

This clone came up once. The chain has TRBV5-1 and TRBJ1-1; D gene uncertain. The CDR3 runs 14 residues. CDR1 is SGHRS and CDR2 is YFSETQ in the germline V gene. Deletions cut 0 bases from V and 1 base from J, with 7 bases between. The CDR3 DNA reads TGCGCCAGCAGCTTGGATTCGAGGAACACTGAAGCTTTCTTT. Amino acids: CASSLDSRNTEAFF. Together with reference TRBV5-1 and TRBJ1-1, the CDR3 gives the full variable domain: KAGVTQTPRYLIKTRGQQVTLSCSPISGHRSVSWYQQTPGQGLQFLFEYFSETQRNKGNFPGRFSGRQFSNSRSEMNVSTLELGDSALYLCASSLDSRNTEAFFGQGTRLTVV.

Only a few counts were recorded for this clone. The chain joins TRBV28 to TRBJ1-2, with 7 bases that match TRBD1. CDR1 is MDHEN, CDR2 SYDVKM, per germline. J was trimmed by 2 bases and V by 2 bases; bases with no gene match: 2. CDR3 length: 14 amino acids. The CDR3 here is CASSLNRGNYGYTF. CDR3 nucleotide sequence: TGTGCCAGCAGTTTAAACAGGGGCAACTATGGCTACACCTTC.

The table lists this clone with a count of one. The CDR3 reads CASSLSQEGFTDEQFF. CDR3 bases: TGTGCCAGCTCGCTTAGTCAGGAGGGTTTTACCGATGAGCAGTTCTTC. V gene TRBV18 combines with J gene TRBJ2-1; TRBD2 might be the D (6 bases). The ends were cut back, 6 bases at V and 8 bases at J, with 23 bases in the middle. This CDR3 spans 16 amino acids. Germline assignment: CDR1 KGHSH and CDR2 LQKENI.

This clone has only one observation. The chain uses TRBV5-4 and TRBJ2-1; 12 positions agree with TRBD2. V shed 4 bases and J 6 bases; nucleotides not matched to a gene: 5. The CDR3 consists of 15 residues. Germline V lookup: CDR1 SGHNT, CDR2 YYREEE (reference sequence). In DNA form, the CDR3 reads TGTGCCAGCAGCCCACAACTAGCGGGGGGCAATGAGCAGTTCTTC. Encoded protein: CASSPQLAGGNEQFF.

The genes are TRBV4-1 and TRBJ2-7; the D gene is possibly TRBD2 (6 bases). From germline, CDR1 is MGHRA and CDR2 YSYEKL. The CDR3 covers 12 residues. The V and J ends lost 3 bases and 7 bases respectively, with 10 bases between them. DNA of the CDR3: TGCGCCAGCAGCCAGGGAGGAGGGGAGCAGTACTTC. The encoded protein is CASSQGGGEQYF.